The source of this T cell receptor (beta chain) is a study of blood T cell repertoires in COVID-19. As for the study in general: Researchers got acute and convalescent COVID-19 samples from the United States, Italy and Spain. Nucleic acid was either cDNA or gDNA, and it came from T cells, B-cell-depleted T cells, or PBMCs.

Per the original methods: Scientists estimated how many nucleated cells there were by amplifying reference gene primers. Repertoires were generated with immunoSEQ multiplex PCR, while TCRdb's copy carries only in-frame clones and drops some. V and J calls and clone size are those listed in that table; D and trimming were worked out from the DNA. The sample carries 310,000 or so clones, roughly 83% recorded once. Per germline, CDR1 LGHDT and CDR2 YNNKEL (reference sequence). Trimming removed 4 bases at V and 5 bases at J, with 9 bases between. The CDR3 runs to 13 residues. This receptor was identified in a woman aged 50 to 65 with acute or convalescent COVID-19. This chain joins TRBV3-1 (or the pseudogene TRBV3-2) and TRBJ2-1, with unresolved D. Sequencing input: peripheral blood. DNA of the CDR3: TGTGCCAGCAGCCTGCTACAGCACAATGAGCAGTTCTTC. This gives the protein CASSLLQHNEQFF.